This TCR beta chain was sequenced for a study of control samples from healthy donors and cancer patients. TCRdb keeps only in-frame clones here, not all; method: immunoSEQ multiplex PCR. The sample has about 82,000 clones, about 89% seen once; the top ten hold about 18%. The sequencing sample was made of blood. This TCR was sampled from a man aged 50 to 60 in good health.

The CDR3 DNA reads as TGTGCCAGCAGTCCCGACAGGTTAAATGGGGAAAAACTGTTTTTT. This gives the protein CASSPDRLNGEKLFF. This chain joins TRBV7-2 and TRBJ1-4; the D gene is possibly TRBD1 (6 bases). This CDR3 region has 15 residues. Germline-derived CDR1 and CDR2 are SGHTA and FQGNSA. Trimming removed 6 bases at V and 8 bases at J, with 19 bases between.